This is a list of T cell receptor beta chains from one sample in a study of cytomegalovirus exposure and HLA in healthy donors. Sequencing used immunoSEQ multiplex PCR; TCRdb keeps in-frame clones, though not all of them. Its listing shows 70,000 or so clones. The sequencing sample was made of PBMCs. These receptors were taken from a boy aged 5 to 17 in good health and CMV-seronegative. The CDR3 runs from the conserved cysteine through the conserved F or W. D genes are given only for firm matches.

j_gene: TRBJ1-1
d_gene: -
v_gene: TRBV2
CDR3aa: CANRWGENTEAFF
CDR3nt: TGTGCCAACAGATGGGGGGAGAACACTGAAGCTTTCTTT

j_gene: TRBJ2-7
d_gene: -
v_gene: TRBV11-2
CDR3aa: CASSLAIGSPYEQYF
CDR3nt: TGTGCCAGCAGCTTAGCCATAGGGAGTCCCTACGAGCAGTACTTC

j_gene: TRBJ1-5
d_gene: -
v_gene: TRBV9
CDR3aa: CASSVRPGNSNQPQHF
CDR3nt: TGTGCCAGCAGCGTAAGGCCAGGGAATAGCAATCAGCCCCAGCATTTT

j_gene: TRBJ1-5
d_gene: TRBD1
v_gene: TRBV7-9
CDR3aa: CASSRGQGAGNQPQHF
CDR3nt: TGTGCCAGCAGCCGGGGACAGGGGGCGGGCAATCAGCCCCAGCATTTT

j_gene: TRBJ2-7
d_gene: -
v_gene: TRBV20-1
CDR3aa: CSATSGYEQYF
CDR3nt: TGCAGTGCTACATCGGGTTACGAGCAGTACTTC

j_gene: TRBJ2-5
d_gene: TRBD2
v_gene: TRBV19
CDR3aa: CASSTRTSGGVFSETQYF
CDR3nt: TGTGCCAGTAGTACCCGGACTAGCGGGGGGGTATTCTCTGAGACCCAGTACTTC

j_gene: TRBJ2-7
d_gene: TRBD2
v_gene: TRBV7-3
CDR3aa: CASSLAGGPSYEQYF
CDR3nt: TGTGCCAGCAGCTTAGCGGGGGGCCCCTCCTACGAGCAGTACTTC

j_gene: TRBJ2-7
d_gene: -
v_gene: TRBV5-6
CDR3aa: CASSLGLVGEQYF
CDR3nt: TGTGCCAGCAGCTTGGGGCTTGTTGGCGAGCAGTACTTC

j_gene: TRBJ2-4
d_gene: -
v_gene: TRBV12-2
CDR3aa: CASRLGRGLVVTQYF
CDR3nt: TGTGCAAGTCGCTTAGGAAGGGGTCTGGTTGTAACTCAGTACTTC

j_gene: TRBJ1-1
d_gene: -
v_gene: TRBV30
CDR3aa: CAWSVQPMNTEAFF
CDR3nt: TGTGCCTGGAGTGTACAGCCTATGAACACTGAAGCTTTCTTT

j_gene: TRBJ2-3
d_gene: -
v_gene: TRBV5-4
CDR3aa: CASPSEGSTDTQYF
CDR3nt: TGTGCCAGCCCCAGCGAGGGAAGCACAGATACGCAGTATTTT

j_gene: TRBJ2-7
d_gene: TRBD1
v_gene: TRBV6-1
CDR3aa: CASSEGTGAYEQYF
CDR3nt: TGTGCCAGCAGTGAAGGGACAGGGGCCTACGAGCAGTACTTC

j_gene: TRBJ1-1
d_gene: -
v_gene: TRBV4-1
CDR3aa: CASSQKGHGDTEAFF
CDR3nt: TGCGCCAGCAGCCAAAAGGGGCACGGTGACACTGAAGCTTTCTTT

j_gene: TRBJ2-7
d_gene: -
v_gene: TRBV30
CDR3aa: CAWRKNKDTYEQYF
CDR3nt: TGTGCCTGGAGAAAAAATAAGGACACCTACGAGCAGTACTTC

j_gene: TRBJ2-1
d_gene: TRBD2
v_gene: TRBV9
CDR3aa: CASSVGLAGLNEQFF
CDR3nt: TGTGCCAGCAGCGTAGGACTAGCGGGGTTAAATGAGCAGTTCTTC

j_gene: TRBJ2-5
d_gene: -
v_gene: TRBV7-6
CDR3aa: CASSLFSSQETQYF
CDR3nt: TGTGCCAGCAGCTTGTTTTCGAGTCAAGAGACCCAGTACTTC

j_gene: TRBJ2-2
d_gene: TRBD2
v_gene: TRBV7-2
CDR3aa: CASSPTSGSSGELFF
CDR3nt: TGTGCCAGCAGCCCGACTAGCGGGAGTTCCGGGGAGCTGTTTTTT

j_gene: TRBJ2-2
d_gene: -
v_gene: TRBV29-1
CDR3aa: CSVEMAYTGELFF
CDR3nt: TGCAGCGTTGAGATGGCCTACACCGGGGAGCTGTTTTTT

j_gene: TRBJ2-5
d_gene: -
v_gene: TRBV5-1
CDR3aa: CASAEGTRGTQYF
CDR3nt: TGCGCCAGCGCAGAAGGGACCAGGGGGACCCAGTACTTC

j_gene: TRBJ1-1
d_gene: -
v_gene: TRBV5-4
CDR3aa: CASSPPQGPGTEAFF
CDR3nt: TGTGCCAGCAGCCCCCCTCAGGGGCCGGGAACTGAAGCTTTCTTT

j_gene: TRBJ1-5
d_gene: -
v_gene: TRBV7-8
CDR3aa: CASSPGAGNSNQPQHF
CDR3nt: TGTGCCAGCAGCCCTGGGGCAGGGAATAGCAATCAGCCCCAGCATTTT

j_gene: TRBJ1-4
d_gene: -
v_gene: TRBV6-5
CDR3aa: CASSYGRGWNEKLFF
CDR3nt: TGTGCCAGCAGCTACGGCCGGGGGTGGAATGAAAAACTGTTTTTT

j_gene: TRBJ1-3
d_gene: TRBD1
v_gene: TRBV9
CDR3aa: CASSVAQGALGNTIYF
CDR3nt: TGTGCCAGCAGCGTAGCACAGGGGGCTTTAGGAAACACCATATATTTT

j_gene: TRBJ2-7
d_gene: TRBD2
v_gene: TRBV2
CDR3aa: CASTLAGGRYEQYF
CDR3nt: TGTGCCAGCACCTTAGCGGGAGGACGCTACGAGCAGTACTTC

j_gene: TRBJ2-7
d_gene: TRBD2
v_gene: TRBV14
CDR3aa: CASSLAGGNEQYF
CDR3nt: TGTGCCAGCAGCCTGGCGGGAGGGAACGAGCAGTACTTC

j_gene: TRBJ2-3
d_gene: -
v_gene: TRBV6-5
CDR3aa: CASSYGRGWGDTQYF
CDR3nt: TGTGCCAGCAGTTACGGGAGAGGGTGGGGAGATACGCAGTATTTT

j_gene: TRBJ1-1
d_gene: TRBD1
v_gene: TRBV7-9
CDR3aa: CASSFGTGGEAFF
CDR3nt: TGTGCCAGCAGCTTCGGGACAGGGGGCGAAGCTTTCTTT

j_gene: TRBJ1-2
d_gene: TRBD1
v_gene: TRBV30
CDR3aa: CACSDRGRFVHGYTF
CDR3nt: TGTGCCTGTTCCGACAGGGGGCGCTTTGTTCATGGCTACACCTTC

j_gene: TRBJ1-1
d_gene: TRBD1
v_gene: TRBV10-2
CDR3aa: CASSAGTGNTEAFF
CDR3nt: TGCGCCAGCAGTGCGGGGACAGGGAACACTGAAGCTTTCTTT

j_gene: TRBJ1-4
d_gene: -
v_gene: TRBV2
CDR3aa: CASSGQLEKLFF
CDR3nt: TGTGCCAGCAGCGGACAGCTCGAAAAACTGTTTTTT

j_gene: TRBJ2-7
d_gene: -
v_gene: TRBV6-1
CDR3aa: CASSTWGGEQYF
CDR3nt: TGTGCCAGCTCCACGTGGGGAGGCGAGCAGTACTTC

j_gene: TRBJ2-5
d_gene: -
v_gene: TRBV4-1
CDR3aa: CASSQDISFGGFYQETQYF
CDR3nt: TGCGCCAGCAGCCAAGATATCTCGTTTGGAGGGTTCTACCAAGAGACCCAGTACTTC

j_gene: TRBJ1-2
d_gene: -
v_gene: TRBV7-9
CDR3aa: CASSRHQGGGYTF
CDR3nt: TGTGCCAGCAGCCGACACCAGGGAGGTGGCTACACCTTC

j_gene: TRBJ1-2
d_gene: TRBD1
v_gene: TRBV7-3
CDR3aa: CASSSRPPSGGEVPYGYTF
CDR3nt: TGTGCCAGCAGCTCCCGCCCCCCATCAGGGGGAGAAGTCCCCTATGGCTACACCTTC

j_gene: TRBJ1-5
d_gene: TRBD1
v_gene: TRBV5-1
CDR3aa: CASSSDRGQPQHF
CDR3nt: TGCGCCAGCAGCTCGGACAGGGGGCAGCCCCAGCATTTT

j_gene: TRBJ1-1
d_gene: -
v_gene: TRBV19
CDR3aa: CASSIDLSRARTEAFF
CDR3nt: TGTGCCAGTAGTATAGATCTTTCCAGGGCGAGGACTGAAGCTTTCTTT

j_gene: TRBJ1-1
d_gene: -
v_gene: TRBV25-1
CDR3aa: CASSEYGQRNTEAFF
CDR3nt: TGTGCCAGCAGTGAATACGGACAGAGGAACACTGAAGCTTTCTTT

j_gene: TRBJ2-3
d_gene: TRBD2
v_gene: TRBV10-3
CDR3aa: CAISPSGGAVDTQYF
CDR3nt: TGTGCCATCAGTCCTAGCGGGGGGGCTGTAGATACGCAGTATTTT

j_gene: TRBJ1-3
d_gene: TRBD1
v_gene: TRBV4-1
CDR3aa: CASSQQQGASGNTIYF
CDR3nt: TGCGCCAGCAGCCAACAGCAGGGGGCGTCTGGAAACACCATATATTTT

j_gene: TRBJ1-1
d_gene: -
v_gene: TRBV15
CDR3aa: CATSRESLPIPEAFF
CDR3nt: TGTGCCACCAGCAGAGAGAGTCTTCCTATCCCTGAAGCTTTCTTT

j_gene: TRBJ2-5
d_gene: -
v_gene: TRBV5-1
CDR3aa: CASSRTSERPGTQYF
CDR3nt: TGCGCCAGCAGCCGGACCTCCGAGCGGCCGGGGACCCAGTACTTC

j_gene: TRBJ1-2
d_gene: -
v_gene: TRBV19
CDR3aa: CASSIDRTIWEYGYTF
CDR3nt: TGTGCCAGTAGTATAGATCGAACCATTTGGGAGTATGGCTACACCTTC

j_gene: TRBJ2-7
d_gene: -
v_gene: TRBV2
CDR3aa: CASGSDEQYF
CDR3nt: TGTGCCAGCGGAAGCGACGAGCAGTACTTC

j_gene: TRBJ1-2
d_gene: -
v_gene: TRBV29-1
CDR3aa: CSVEDPYAGLYGYTF
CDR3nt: TGCAGCGTTGAAGATCCTTATGCAGGACTCTATGGCTACACCTTC

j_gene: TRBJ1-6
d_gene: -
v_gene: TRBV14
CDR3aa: CASSHQAQFLSALHF
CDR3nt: TGTGCCAGCAGCCACCAGGCACAGTTCCTTTCGGCCCTCCACTTT

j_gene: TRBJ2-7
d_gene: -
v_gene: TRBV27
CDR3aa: CASRPDGLSYSYEQYF
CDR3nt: TGTGCCAGCAGACCCGACGGACTATCCTACTCCTACGAGCAGTACTTC

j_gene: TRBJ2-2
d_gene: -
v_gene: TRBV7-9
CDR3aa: CASSFIAAGELFF
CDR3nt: TGTGCCAGCAGCTTTATTGCGGCTGGGGAGCTGTTTTTT

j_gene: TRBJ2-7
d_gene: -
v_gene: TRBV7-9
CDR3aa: CASSLGLRGQYF
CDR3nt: TGTGCCAGCAGCTTAGGACTCCGGGGTCAGTACTTC

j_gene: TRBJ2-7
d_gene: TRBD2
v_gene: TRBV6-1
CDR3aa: CASSGRVWVAGQYEQYF
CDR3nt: TGTGCCAGCAGTGGAAGGGTGTGGGTAGCGGGGCAATACGAGCAGTACTTC

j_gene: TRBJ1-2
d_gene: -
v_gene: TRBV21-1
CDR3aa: CASSKRDKSYFNYGYTF
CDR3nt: TGTGCCAGCAGCAAAAGGGACAAGTCATACTTTAACTATGGCTACACCTTC

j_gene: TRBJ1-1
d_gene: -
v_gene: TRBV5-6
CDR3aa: CASSLTAGRTEAFF
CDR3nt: TGTGCCAGCAGCCTCACGGCGGGGCGCACTGAAGCTTTCTTT

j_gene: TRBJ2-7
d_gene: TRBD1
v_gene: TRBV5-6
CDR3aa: CASSLRDRGPYEQYF
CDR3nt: TGTGCCAGCAGCTTGAGGGACAGGGGTCCCTACGAGCAGTACTTC

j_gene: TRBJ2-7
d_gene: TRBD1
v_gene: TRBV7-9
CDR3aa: CASSLPWDSSYEQYF
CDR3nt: TGTGCCAGCAGCTTACCATGGGACAGCTCCTACGAGCAGTACTTC

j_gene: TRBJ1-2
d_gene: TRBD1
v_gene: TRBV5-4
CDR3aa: CASSLTGQGGYGYTF
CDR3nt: TGTGCCAGCAGCCTTACTGGACAGGGCGGCTATGGCTACACCTTC